The 14 T cell receptor beta chains below all came from one sample that was sequenced in a study of response to subunit inactivated influenza vaccine. TCRdb ran MiXCR on the RT-PCR reads and lists one entry per CDR3 protein. Altogether about 570,000 distinct CDR3 sequences are present, around 11% being singletons, with the ten largest covering 9.5% to 11%. These sequences were also reported in another study, on T cells expressing NK-cell markers. That work states: Synthesis of TCR beta cDNA relied on 5'RACE template switching carrying UMIs.

The specimen was PBMCs from blood, collected on the day of vaccination. The origin of the receptors is a man aged 50-59 years who received an inactivated influenza vaccine.

This clonotype has only a few counts. This chain connects TRBV25-1 to TRBJ2-1; the match to TRBD2 covers 7 bases. J gave up 9 bases and V 6 bases, and 11 bases lay outside the gene matches. The CDR3 runs to 14 residues. Germline lookup yields CDR1 MGHDK and CDR2 SYGVNS. As DNA, the CDR3 is TGTGCCAGCAGATTGGCGGGAGAATATGGTGAGCAGTTCTTC. Encoded protein: CASRLAGEYGEQFF.

The chain's CDR3 is CASSQDILSLPLYF. The CDR3 DNA is TGTGCCAGCAGCCAAGATATTTTAAGCCTCCCGTTGTACTTC. The V and J genes are TRBV3-1 and TRBJ2-5, with D unresolved. V lost 0 bases, J lost 13 bases, and 18 bases lay in between. Germline CDR1 is LGHDT and CDR2 is YNNKEL (reference sequence). The CDR3 contains 14 residues.

This clonotype was seen only a few times. The chain has TRBV4-1 and TRBJ1-3; D not resolved. The CDR3 totals 16 residues. Per the germline V gene, CDR1 is MGHRA and CDR2 is YSYEKL. Trimming took 1 base from V and 0 from J, leaving 10 bases between them. The CDR3 DNA follows: TGCGCCAGCAGCCAAGTCGCAGCGGCCTCTGGAAACACCATATATTTT. Residues: CASSQVAAASGNTIYF.

The chain carries TRBV20-1 and TRBJ2-1, with a possible D match to TRBD2 (6 bases). In germline, CDR1 is DFQATT, CDR2 SNEGSKA (reference sequence). The germline V and J ends were trimmed by 7 bases and 11 bases, with 18 bases remaining between them. CDR3 length equals 12 residues. This CDR3 is CSGTNRVGQQFF. The DNA of the CDR3 is TGCAGTGGGACTAACCGGGTCGGGCAGCAGTTCTTC.

V and J are TRBV29-1 and TRBJ1-1; no definite D call. The CDR3 spans 14 residues. In germline, CDR1 is SQVTM, CDR2 ANQGSEA. Trimming removed 5 bases at V and 4 bases at J, with 17 bases between. The chain's CDR3 is CSVSANPQSTEAFF. DNA for the CDR3: TGCAGCGTTTCGGCAAATCCCCAGAGCACTGAAGCTTTCTTT.

The genes are TRBV20-1 and TRBJ2-1; TRBD2 aligns across 10 bases. Germline V gene sequence: CDR1 DFQATT, CDR2 SNEGSKA (reference sequence). V shed 5 bases, J shed 0 bases, and the junction held 4 bases outside the gene matches. This CDR3 has 15 amino acids. CDR3 amino acids: CSARGLAVSYNEQFF. The CDR3 DNA reads TGCAGTGCTCGAGGACTAGCGGTCTCCTACAATGAGCAGTTCTTC.

This clonotype was observed a handful of times. The genes are TRBV6-2 or TRBV6-3 and TRBJ2-7, with 12 positions matching TRBD2. CDR3 length equals 16 residues. J gave up 0 bases and V 6 bases, and 6 bases lay outside the gene matches. Germline assignment: CDR1 MNHEY and CDR2 SVGEGT. CDR3 bases: TGTGCCAGCAGACCCACGACTAGCGGGAGCTCCTACGAGCAGTACTTC. Encoded protein: CASRPTTSGSSYEQYF.

This clonotype has a count of ten or more. This rearrangement joins TRBV7-8 to TRBJ1-5; maybe TRBD1 (6 bases). V dropped 3 bases and J dropped 6 bases, with 12 bases sitting between them. The CDR3 loop spans 14 amino acids. Germline V gene data show CDR1 as SGHVS and CDR2 as FQNEAQ. This chain's CDR3 is CASSFAQGTQPQHF. The CDR3 DNA reads TGTGCCAGCAGCTTCGCACAGGGAACTCAGCCCCAGCATTTT.

The genes are TRBV5-1 and TRBJ2-5; 14 nucleotides match TRBD2. V was clipped by 3 bases and J by 4 bases; unmatched bases: 5. CDR3 size: 16 residues. Germline CDR1 is SGHRS and CDR2 is YFSETQ. The DNA for the CDR3 is TGCGCCAGCAGCTCGGGACTAGCGGGGGCGGCAGAGACCCAGTACTTC. As protein: CASSSGLAGAAETQYF.

The chain is built from TRBV20-1 and TRBJ2-1, with 10 bases aligning to TRBD2. V was pared by 5 bases and J by 9 bases, with 7 bases of the junction left unmatched. This CDR3 is built from 13 residues. Germline V gene sequence: CDR1 DFQATT, CDR2 SNEGSKA (reference sequence). The CDR3 sequence is CSASSGSFSEQFF. The CDR3, as DNA: TGCAGTGCTTCTAGCGGGAGTTTTAGTGAGCAGTTCTTC.

This clonotype was recorded many times. The genes are TRBV29-1 and TRBJ1-2; D is unresolved. The germline V gene has CDR1 SQVTM and CDR2 ANQGSEA. V lost 4 bases and J 6 bases, leaving 9 bases between the germline ends. The CDR3 totals 11 residues. In DNA, the CDR3 is TGCAGCGTTGCAGGTTCCCATGGCTACACCTTC. Protein product: CSVAGSHGYTF.

There are many counts of this clonotype. This chain joins TRBV6-5 and TRBJ2-1, with TRBD2 matching 9 bases. The CDR3 is 15 amino acids. Looked up from germline, CDR1 is MNHEY and CDR2 is SVGAGI. Trimming cost V 2 bases and J 7 bases; bases outside gene matches: 6. CDR3 residues: CASSYGRLAGNEQFF. The CDR3 DNA sequence: TGTGCCAGCAGTTACGGTCGGCTAGCGGGGAATGAGCAGTTCTTC.

The genes are TRBV6-1 and TRBJ2-3, with a weak D call TRBD2 (5 bases). CDR3 length equals 12 residues. V was cut by 7 bases and J by 5 bases, with 10 bases left in between. CDR1 and CDR2 from the germline V gene are MNHNS and SASEGT. The CDR3: CASNGNEDTQYF. CDR3 DNA: TGTGCCAGCAACGGGAATGAAGATACGCAGTATTTT.

This clonotype was observed a few times. This CDR3 reads CASSPLEAGAYEQYF. CDR3 in DNA: TGTGCCAGCAGTCCGCTGGAAGCGGGAGCCTACGAGCAGTACTTC. The chain employs TRBV12-3 or TRBV12-4 and TRBJ2-7, with 8 positions matching TRBD2. CDR3 length equals 15 residues. V lost 5 bases and J lost 2; bases outside the gene matches: 8.